One and the same sample provided the 23 T cell receptor beta chains below, sequenced in a study of blood T cell repertoires in COVID-19. Assay used: immunoSEQ multiplex PCR; TCRdb lists only in-frame clones, some missing. This table has 250,000 to 300,000 clones, approximately 85% appearing once. The sample was peripheral blood. Receptor source: a woman in her 70s with acute or convalescent COVID-19.

This clone has only a few counts. The chain carries TRBV4-2 and TRBJ1-5; TRBD1 is a possible D gene (5 bases). Trimming removed 1 base from V and 4 bases from J, with 8 bases in between. Germline values: CDR1 LGHNA, CDR2 YNFKEQ. The CDR3 sequence is 14 residues long. CDR3 amino acids: CASSQVGGNQPQHF. Written as DNA, the CDR3 is TGTGCCAGCAGCCAAGTCGGGGGGAATCAGCCCCAGCATTTT.

This chain uses TRBV27 with TRBJ2-5; 8 positions match TRBD1. The V segment lost 5 bases and the J segment 5 bases; nucleotides outside the gene matches: 7. Germline V CDR1 and CDR2: MNHEY, SMNVEV (reference sequence). This CDR3 is 14 amino acids long. The CDR3 nucleotides read TGTGCCAGCAGTGGACAGGGTACGGGGGAGACCCAGTACTTC. Protein product: CASSGQGTGETQYF.

This rearrangement joins TRBV7-9 to TRBJ1-4, with 9 bases lining up with TRBD1. The CDR3 loop spans 14 amino acids. Per germline, CDR1 SEHNR and CDR2 FQNEAQ (reference sequence). Trimming cost V 5 bases and J 7 bases; bases outside gene matches: 5. The DNA for the CDR3 is TGTGCCAGCAGCCCCAAGACAGGGGGTGAAAAACTGTTTTTT. Residues: CASSPKTGGEKLFF.

V usage is TRBV3-1 (or the pseudogene TRBV3-2) and J usage is TRBJ1-2; perhaps TRBD1 as D (5 bases). V shed 7 bases and J shed 4 bases, with 10 bases lying between them. CDR3 length: 12 amino acids. Germline lookup yields CDR1 LGHDT and CDR2 YNNKEL (reference sequence). The CDR3: CASTTGGYGYTF. The CDR3 DNA reads TGTGCCAGCACCACGGGGGGCTATGGCTACACCTTC.

The table lists this clone with a few counts. The rearrangement joins TRBV19 to TRBJ2-2; the match to TRBD2 covers 7 bases. V lost 10 bases and J lost 7; bases outside the gene matches: 9. The CDR3 runs to 13 residues. Germline V gene lookup returns CDR1 LNHDA and CDR2 SQIVND (reference sequence). CDR3 amino acids: CATRGDLLGELFF. The CDR3 nucleotides are TGTGCCACCCGGGGGGATTTACTCGGGGAGCTGTTTTTT.

This chain connects TRBV13 to TRBJ2-5, with 11 bases fitting TRBD2. V lost 5 bases, J lost 1 base, and 6 bases stayed unmatched. The CDR3 has 16 amino acids. Germline V CDR1 and CDR2: PRHDT, FYEKMQ (reference sequence). The CDR3 bases are TGTGCCAGCAGCCCAGGTAGCGGGGGGGGCCAAGAGACCCAGTACTTC. This encodes CASSPGSGGGQETQYF.

This chain uses TRBV5-6 with TRBJ2-2; D gene uncertain. CDR1 SGHDT and CDR2 YYEEEE come from the germline V gene. The length of the CDR3 is 14 residues. Trimming removed 2 bases from V and 4 bases from J, with 9 bases in between. The CDR3 DNA sequence: TGTGCCAGCAGCTTCACGAGAGCCACCGGGGAGCTGTTTTTT. It is translated as CASSFTRATGELFF.

This clone occurred a few times. This chain connects TRBV6-2 or TRBV6-3 to TRBJ2-5; 8 bases are shared with TRBD2. CDR1 and CDR2 (germline): MNHEY, SVGEGT. V lost 5 bases to trimming and J lost 5 bases; unmatched junction nucleotides: 13. This CDR3 region has 16 residues. The CDR3 nucleotides read TGTGCCAGCAGTCCCCTCGTAGCGGGGTGGGTTGAGACCCAGTACTTC. Its protein product is CASSPLVAGWVETQYF.

J is TRBJ2-7 and V is TRBV4-1; D is undetermined. Trimming shortened V by 1 base and J by 2 bases, and 6 bases separated the two germline ends. The germline CDR1 and CDR2 sequences are MGHRA and YSYEKL. The CDR3 sequence is 13 residues long. CDR3 sequence reads: CASSQAQTYEQYF. The CDR3 DNA is TGCGCCAGCAGCCAAGCCCAGACCTACGAGCAGTACTTC.

V and J are TRBV12-3 or TRBV12-4 and TRBJ2-5; possible D gene TRBD2, 5 bases. This CDR3 comprises 12 residues. V was cut by 6 bases and J by 7 bases, with 12 bases left in between. CDR3 nucleotide sequence: TGTGCCAGCAGCGATGACTACCGGACCCAGTACTTC. Amino acids: CASSDDYRTQYF.

This clone was observed once. This chain uses TRBV4-1 with TRBJ2-1; TRBD2 agrees at 7 bases. The CDR3 length is 16 residues. V was pared by 1 base and J by 4 bases, with 7 bases of the junction left unmatched. CDR1 is MGHRA and CDR2 is YSYEKL in the germline V gene. This CDR3 reads CASSQGVPGGYNEQFF. As DNA, the CDR3 is TGCGCCAGCAGCCAAGGAGTCCCGGGGGGATACAATGAGCAGTTCTTC.

The chain carries TRBV15 and TRBJ1-2; D not certain. This CDR3 has 13 residues. CDR1 and CDR2 (germline): LNHNV, YYDKDF (reference sequence). The V gene lost 1 base and the J gene lost 6 bases, with 9 bases spanning the gap. In DNA form, the CDR3 reads TGTGCCACCAGCAGAGCTGCGGGGAATGGCTACACCTTC. Its translation: CATSRAAGNGYTF.

This sequence joins TRBV9 and TRBJ2-7; 7 positions match TRBD2. After removal of 0 bases from V and 4 bases from J, the junction contained 7 bases not matched to a gene. The germline V gene encodes CDR1 SGDLS and CDR2 YYNGEE. The CDR3 sequence is 15 residues long. The CDR3 region is CASSVGPGEGYEQYF. CDR3 nucleotides: TGTGCCAGCAGCGTAGGTCCCGGGGAGGGTTACGAGCAGTACTTC.

The chain uses TRBV6-5 and TRBJ2-3; a weak D match, TRBD2 (6 bases). CDR1 is MNHEY and CDR2 is SVGAGI in the germline V gene. V lost 6 bases and J lost 4, with 11 bases in between. The CDR3 totals 13 residues. In nucleotides, the CDR3 is TGTGCCAGCAGGGGGGGACTCCCAGATACGCAGTATTTT. This translates into CASRGGLPDTQYF.

This clone was picked up one time. The chain has TRBV11-2 and TRBJ2-6; D might be TRBD2 (5 bases). Germline lookup yields CDR1 SGHAT and CDR2 FQNNGV. This CDR3 region has 13 residues. Trimming shortened V by 5 bases and J by 3 bases, and 5 bases separated the two germline ends. The CDR3 DNA reads TGTGCCAGCAGCGAGGGTGGGGCCAACGTCCTGACTTTC. Translation gives CASSEGGANVLTF.

The chain uses TRBV2 and TRBJ1-1; the match to TRBD1 covers 8 bases. This CDR3 is built from 14 residues. Losses at the gene ends were 6 bases for V and 1 base for J; bases not matched to a gene: 4. CDR1 and CDR2 from the germline V gene are SNHLY and FYNNEI. In DNA, the CDR3 is TGTGCCAGCAGCCGCGGGACAGGGAACACTGAAGCTTTCTTT. Protein product: CASSRGTGNTEAFF.

J is TRBJ2-5 and V is TRBV7-6, with D perhaps matching TRBD2 (6 bases). Germline CDR1 reads SGHVS; CDR2 reads FNYEAQ. This CDR3 has 15 amino acids. The V gene lost 3 bases and the J gene lost 5 bases, with 16 bases spanning the gap. CDR3 loop: CASSLRRGTMETQYF. The CDR3 nucleotides read TGTGCCAGCAGCTTGAGGAGGGGTACAATGGAGACCCAGTACTTC.

V gene TRBV24-1 combines with J gene TRBJ2-7; tentative D call: TRBD1 (5 bases). CDR3 size: 13 residues. Trimming removed 2 bases from V and 12 bases from J, with 16 bases in between. Per germline, CDR1 KGHDR and CDR2 SFDVKD. The CDR3 coding sequence is TGTGCCACCAGTGATTATTCCGGCAGGGCGATGTACTTC. It yields the protein CATSDYSGRAMYF.

The J gene is TRBJ1-1, the V gene TRBV12-3 or TRBV12-4, with D possibly matching TRBD1 (5 bases). CDR3 size: 13 residues. With 7 bases removed from V and 5 bases from J, the gap between germline ends came to 14 bases. The CDR3 reads CASTGNYGTEAFF. CDR3 nucleotide sequence: TGTGCCAGCACAGGGAATTACGGGACTGAAGCTTTCTTT.

V usage is TRBV12-3 or TRBV12-4 and J usage is TRBJ1-1; no clear D gene. This CDR3 spans 12 amino acids. The germline V and J ends were trimmed by 3 bases and 10 bases, with 12 bases remaining between them. DNA of the CDR3: TGTGCCAGCAGTTTTGGAGGTAGAGGAGCTTTCTTT. It encodes CASSFGGRGAFF.

This clone was seen a single time. The J gene is TRBJ1-3, the V gene TRBV2, with 8 bases lining up with TRBD1. The ends lost 6 bases at V and 0 bases at J; junction bases unmatched: 4. The length of the CDR3 is 15 residues. CDR1 is SNHLY, CDR2 FYNNEI, per germline. CDR3 loop: CASRDGQGSGNTIYF. In nucleotides, the CDR3 is TGTGCCAGCAGAGACGGACAGGGCTCTGGAAACACCATATATTTT.

The rearrangement links TRBV6-2 or TRBV6-3 to TRBJ2-5; 9 positions agree with TRBD2. CDR3 length: 16 residues. Per germline, CDR1 MNHEY and CDR2 SVGEGT. V was clipped by 0 bases and J by 2 bases; unmatched bases: 4. Written as DNA, the CDR3 is TGTGCCAGCAGTTACTCGAGCGGGGGGACACAAGAGACCCAGTACTTC. Its protein is CASSYSSGGTQETQYF.

The V and J genes are TRBV11-1 and TRBJ2-7; maybe TRBD1 (7 bases). The CDR3 is 14 amino acids. V dropped 4 bases and J dropped 4 bases, with 14 bases sitting between them. Per germline, CDR1 SGHAT and CDR2 FQDESV (reference sequence). Written as DNA, the CDR3 is TGTGCCAGCAGCTCCCCAGGGGGGACTTACGAGCAGTACTTC. Its protein product is CASSSPGGTYEQYF.